The T cell receptor beta chain described here comes from a study of blood T cell repertoires in COVID-19. Study-level background: Both acute and convalescent COVID-19 samples were obtained from the United States, Italy and Spain. T cells, B-cell-depleted T cells, or PBMCs supplied cDNA or gDNA.

Sequencing used immunoSEQ multiplex PCR; TCRdb keeps in-frame clones, though not all of them. The table includes over 90,000 clones, 65% to 90% detected once. Germline V gene lookup returns CDR1 SGHVS and CDR2 FQNEAQ. The CDR3 extends over 15 amino acids. The V segment lost 5 bases and the J segment 6 bases; nucleotides outside the gene matches: 5. The chain uses TRBV7-8 and TRBJ2-7, with 15 nucleotides matching TRBD2. The receptor comes from a man older than 75 with acute or convalescent COVID-19. Sequenced sample: peripheral blood. The DNA of the CDR3 is TGTGCCAGCAGCCAGGGACTAGCGGGAGGCGGCGAGCAGTACTTC. Its translation: CASSQGLAGGGEQYF. Full variable domain (missing parts from reference TRBV7-8 and TRBJ2-7): GAGVSQSPRYKVAKRGQDVALRCDPISGHVSLFWYQQALGQGPEFLTYFQNEAQLDKSGLPSDRFFAERPEGSVSTLKIQRTQQEDSAVYLCASSQGLAGGGEQYFGPGTRLTVT.